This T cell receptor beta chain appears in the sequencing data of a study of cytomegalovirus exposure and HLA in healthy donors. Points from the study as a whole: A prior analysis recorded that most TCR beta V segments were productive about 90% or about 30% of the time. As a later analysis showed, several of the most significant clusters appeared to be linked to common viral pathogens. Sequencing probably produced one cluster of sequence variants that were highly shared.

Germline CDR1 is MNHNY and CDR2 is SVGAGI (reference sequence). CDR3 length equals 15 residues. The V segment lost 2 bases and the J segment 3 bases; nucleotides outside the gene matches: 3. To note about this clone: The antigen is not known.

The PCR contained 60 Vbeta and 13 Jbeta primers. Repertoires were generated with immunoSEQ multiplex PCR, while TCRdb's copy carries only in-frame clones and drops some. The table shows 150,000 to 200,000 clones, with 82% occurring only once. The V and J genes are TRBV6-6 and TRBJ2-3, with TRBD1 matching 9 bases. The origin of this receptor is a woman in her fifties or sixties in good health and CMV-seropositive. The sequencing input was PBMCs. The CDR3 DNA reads TGTGCCAGCAGTTACGGGACAGGGCTAACAGATACGCAGTATTTT. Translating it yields CASSYGTGLTDTQYF.